Following are 7 T cell receptor beta chains from one sample sequenced in a study of early stage breast cancer tumors. Sequencing was performed with immunoSEQ multiplex PCR; in TCRdb, only in-frame clones are kept and a portion is missing. The sample holds about 31,000 clones, 60% to 80% seen once. Input material: blood. The receptors derive from a person between 35 and 49 years old with breast cancer.

The rearrangement joins TRBV29-1 to TRBJ2-7; the D gene is possibly TRBD1 (6 bases). Trimming pared 6 bases from V and 0 bases from J, leaving 9 bases between. CDR3 length: 12 amino acids. Germline CDR1 and CDR2: SQVTM and ANQGSEA. The CDR3 nucleotides are TGCAGCGTCCGGGACAACTCCTACGAGCAGTACTTC. The encoded protein is CSVRDNSYEQYF.

The V and J genes are TRBV5-1 and TRBJ2-1; D possibly corresponds to TRBD2 (6 bases). Germline V CDR1 and CDR2: SGHRS, YFSETQ. V lost 2 bases, J lost 0 bases, and 9 bases lay in between. The CDR3 has 15 residues. The CDR3 loop reads CASSFFGSSYNEQFF. The CDR3 region has the DNA TGCGCCAGCAGCTTTTTCGGGAGCTCCTACAATGAGCAGTTCTTC.

The chain employs TRBV6-5 and TRBJ2-1; perhaps TRBD2 as D (7 bases). Trimming stripped 5 bases from V and 0 bases from J, with 11 bases between. CDR3 length: 15 amino acids. The germline V gene encodes CDR1 MNHEY and CDR2 SVGAGI. CDR3 nucleotides: TGTGCCAGCAGTGGGGGGGCAAGCTCCTACAATGAGCAGTTCTTC. Residues: CASSGGASSYNEQFF.

V and J are TRBV27 and TRBJ2-1; 10 bases fit TRBD2. CDR3 length equals 16 residues. The J segment lost 4 bases and the V segment lost 6 bases, leaving 9 bases of the junction unmatched. CDR1 MNHEY and CDR2 SMNVEV come from the germline V gene (reference sequence). The CDR3 protein is CASSRASGSLYNEQFF. The DNA for the CDR3 is TGTGCCAGCAGCCGGGCTAGCGGGAGCCTATACAATGAGCAGTTCTTC.

V usage is TRBV5-1 and J usage is TRBJ2-1, with D maybe TRBD2 (6 bases). The CDR3 covers 15 residues. Looked up from germline, CDR1 is SGHRS and CDR2 is YFSETQ. Trimming took off 2 bases at V and 3 bases at J, with 12 bases between the two ends. The DNA for the CDR3 is TGCGCCAGCAGCTTCACCGGGACTGGCTACAATGAGCAGTTCTTC. The encoded protein is CASSFTGTGYNEQFF.

V is TRBV30 and J is TRBJ2-1, with 12 bases lining up with TRBD2. CDR1 and CDR2 from the germline V gene are GTSNPN and SVGIG (reference sequence). V lost 3 bases to trimming and J lost 4 bases; unmatched junction nucleotides: 4. The CDR3 spans 15 residues. CDR3 sequence: CAWRGGLAGYNEQFF. CDR3 in DNA: TGTGCCTGGAGGGGAGGACTAGCGGGGTACAATGAGCAGTTCTTC.

This clone was detected once. V is TRBV5-4 and J is TRBJ2-3; D call uncertain. Trimming pared 2 bases from V and 4 bases from J, leaving 8 bases between. Looked up from germline, CDR1 is SGHNT and CDR2 is YYREEE (reference sequence). This CDR3 is built from 13 residues. The CDR3 spells CASSFRPPDTQYF. The CDR3 DNA is TGTGCCAGCAGCTTTAGACCGCCAGATACGCAGTATTTT.